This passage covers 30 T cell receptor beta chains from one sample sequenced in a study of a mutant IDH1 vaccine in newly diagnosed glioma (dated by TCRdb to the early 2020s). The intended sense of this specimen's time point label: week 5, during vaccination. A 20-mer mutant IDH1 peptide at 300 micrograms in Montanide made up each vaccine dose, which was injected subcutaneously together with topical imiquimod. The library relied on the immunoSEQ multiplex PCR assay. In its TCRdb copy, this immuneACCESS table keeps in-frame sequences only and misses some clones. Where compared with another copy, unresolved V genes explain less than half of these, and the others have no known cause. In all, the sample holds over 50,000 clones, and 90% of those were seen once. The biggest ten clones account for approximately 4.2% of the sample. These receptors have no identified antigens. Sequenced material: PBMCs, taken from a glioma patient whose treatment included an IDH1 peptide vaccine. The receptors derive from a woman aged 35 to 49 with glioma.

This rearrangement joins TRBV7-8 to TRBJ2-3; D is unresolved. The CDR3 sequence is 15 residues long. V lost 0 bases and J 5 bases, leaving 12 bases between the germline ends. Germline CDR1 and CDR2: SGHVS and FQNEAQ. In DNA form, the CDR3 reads TGTGCCAGCAGCTTAGCCTCGAGGATAGGAGATACGCAGTATTTT. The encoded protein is CASSLASRIGDTQYF. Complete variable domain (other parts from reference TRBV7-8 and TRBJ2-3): GAGVSQSPRYKVAKRGQDVALRCDPISGHVSLFWYQQALGQGPEFLTYFQNEAQLDKSGLPSDRFFAERPEGSVSTLKIQRTQQEDSAVYLCASSLASRIGDTQYFGPGTRLTVL.

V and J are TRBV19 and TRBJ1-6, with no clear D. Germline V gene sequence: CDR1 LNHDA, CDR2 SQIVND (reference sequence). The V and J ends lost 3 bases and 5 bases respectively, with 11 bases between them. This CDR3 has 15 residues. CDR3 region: CASSISGINNSPLHF. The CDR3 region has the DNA TGTGCCAGTAGTATCTCCGGGATAAATAATTCACCCCTCCACTTT.

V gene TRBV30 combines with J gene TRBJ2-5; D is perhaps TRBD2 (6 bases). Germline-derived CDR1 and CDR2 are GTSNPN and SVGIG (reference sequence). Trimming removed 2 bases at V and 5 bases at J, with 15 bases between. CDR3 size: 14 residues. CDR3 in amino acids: CAWSRLARGETQYF. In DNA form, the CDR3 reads TGTGCCTGGAGTCGTCTAGCGAGAGGGGAGACCCAGTACTTC.

The CDR3 coding sequence is TGTGCCAGCAGCAACCGAGTGTATACCGATGGCTACACCTTC. Its protein product is CASSNRVYTDGYTF. This chain joins TRBV11-2 and TRBJ1-2; D not certain. CDR1 SGHAT and CDR2 FQNNGV come from the germline V gene. The CDR3 runs to 14 residues. V lost 5 bases, J lost 6 bases, and 16 bases lay in between.

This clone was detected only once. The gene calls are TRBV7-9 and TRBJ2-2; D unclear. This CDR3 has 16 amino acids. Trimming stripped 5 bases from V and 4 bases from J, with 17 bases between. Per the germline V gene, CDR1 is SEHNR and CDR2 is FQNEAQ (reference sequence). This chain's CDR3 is CASSVQFKGGTGELFF. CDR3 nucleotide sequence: TGTGCCAGCAGCGTACAGTTTAAGGGCGGCACCGGGGAGCTGTTTTTT.

CDR3 in amino acids: CASSPTGQSNQPQHF. CDR3 coding DNA: TGTGCCAGCAGCCCGACAGGACAGTCCAATCAGCCCCAGCATTTT. V and J are TRBV7-2 and TRBJ1-5; the D gene is possibly TRBD1 (6 bases). Trimming took 5 bases from V and 3 from J, leaving 14 bases between them. There are 15 residues in the CDR3. The V gene's germline CDR1 is SGHTA and CDR2 FQGNSA.

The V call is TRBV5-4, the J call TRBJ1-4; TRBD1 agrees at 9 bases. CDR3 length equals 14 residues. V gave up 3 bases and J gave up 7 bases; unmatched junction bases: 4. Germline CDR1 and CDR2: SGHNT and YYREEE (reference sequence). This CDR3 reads CASSSGQGGEKLFF. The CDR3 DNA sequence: TGTGCCAGCAGCTCGGGACAGGGAGGTGAAAAACTGTTTTTT.

The CDR3 nucleotides read TGTGCCAGCAGCTTAGGGCAGGGTCCTAATGAAAAACTGTTTTTT. It encodes CASSLGQGPNEKLFF. The genes are TRBV7-9 and TRBJ1-4; D may be TRBD1 (5 bases). Germline V CDR1 and CDR2: SEHNR, FQNEAQ (reference sequence). Trimming pared 1 base from V and 3 bases from J, leaving 9 bases between. CDR3 size: 15 residues.

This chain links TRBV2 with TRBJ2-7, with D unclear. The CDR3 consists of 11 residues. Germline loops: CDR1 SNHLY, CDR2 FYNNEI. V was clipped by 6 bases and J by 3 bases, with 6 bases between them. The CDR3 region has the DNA TGTGCCAGCAGCCCTTACTACGAGCAGTACTTC. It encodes CASSPYYEQYF. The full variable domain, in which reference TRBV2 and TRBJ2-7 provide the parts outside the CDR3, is EPEVTQTPSHQVTQMGQEVILRCVPISNHLYFYWYRQILGQKVEFLVSFYNNEISEKSEIFDDQFSVERPDGSNFTLKIRSTKLEDSAMYFCASSPYYEQYFGPGTRLTVT.

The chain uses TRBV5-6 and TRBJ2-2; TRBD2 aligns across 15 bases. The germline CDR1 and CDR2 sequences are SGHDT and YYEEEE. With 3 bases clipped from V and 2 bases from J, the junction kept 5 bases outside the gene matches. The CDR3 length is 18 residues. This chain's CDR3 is CASSSWGLAGGNTGELFF. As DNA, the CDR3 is TGTGCCAGCAGCTCATGGGGACTAGCGGGGGGTAACACCGGGGAGCTGTTTTTT.

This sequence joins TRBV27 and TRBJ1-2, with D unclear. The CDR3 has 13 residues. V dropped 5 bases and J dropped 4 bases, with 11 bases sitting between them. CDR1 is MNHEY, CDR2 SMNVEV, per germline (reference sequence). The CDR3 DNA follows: TGTGCCAGCAGTCCCGGGATGACCTATGGCTACACCTTC. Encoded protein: CASSPGMTYGYTF.

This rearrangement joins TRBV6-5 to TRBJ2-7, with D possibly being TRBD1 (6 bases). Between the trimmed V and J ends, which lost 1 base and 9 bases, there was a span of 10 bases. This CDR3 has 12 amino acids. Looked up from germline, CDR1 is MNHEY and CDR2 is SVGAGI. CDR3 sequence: CASSYFKGVQYF. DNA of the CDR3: TGTGCCAGCAGTTACTTCAAGGGGGTGCAGTACTTC.

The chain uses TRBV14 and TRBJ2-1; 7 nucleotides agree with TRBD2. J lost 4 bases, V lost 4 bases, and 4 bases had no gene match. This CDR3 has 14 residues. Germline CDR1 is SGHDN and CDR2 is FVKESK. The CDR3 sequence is CASSPLAPYNEQFF. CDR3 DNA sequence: TGTGCCAGCAGCCCACTAGCGCCGTACAATGAGCAGTTCTTC.

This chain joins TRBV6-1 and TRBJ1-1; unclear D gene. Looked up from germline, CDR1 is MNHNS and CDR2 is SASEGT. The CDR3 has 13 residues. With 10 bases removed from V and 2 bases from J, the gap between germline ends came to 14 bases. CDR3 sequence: CAITMGLNTEAFF. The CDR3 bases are TGTGCCATCACCATGGGCTTAAACACTGAAGCTTTCTTT.

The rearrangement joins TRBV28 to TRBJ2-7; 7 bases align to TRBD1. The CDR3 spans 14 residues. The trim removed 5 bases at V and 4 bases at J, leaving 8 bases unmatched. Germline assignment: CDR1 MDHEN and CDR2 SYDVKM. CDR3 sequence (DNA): TGTGCCAGCAGTCCCCGACAGGGAAGTTACGAGCAGTACTTC. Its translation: CASSPRQGSYEQYF.

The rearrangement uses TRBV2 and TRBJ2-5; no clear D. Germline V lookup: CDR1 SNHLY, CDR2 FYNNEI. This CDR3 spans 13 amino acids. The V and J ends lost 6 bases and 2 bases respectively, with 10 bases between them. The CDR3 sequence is CASRVSRQETQYF. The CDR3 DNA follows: TGTGCCAGCAGGGTCTCCCGGCAAGAGACCCAGTACTTC.

The CDR3 bases are TGTGCCAGCAGCTTGAGGGAGAACACTGAAGCTTTCTTT. It translates to CASSLRENTEAFF. This chain connects TRBV5-4 to TRBJ1-1; D is uncertain. The CDR3 consists of 13 residues. Trimming shortened V by 1 base and J by 1 base, and 5 bases separated the two germline ends. Germline CDR1 reads SGHNT; CDR2 reads YYREEE (reference sequence).

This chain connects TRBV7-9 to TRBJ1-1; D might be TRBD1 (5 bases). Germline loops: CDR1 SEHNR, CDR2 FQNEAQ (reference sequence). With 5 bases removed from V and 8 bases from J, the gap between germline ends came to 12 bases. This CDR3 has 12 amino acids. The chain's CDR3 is CASSLGTGEAFF. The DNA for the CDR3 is TGTGCCAGCAGCCTGGGAACAGGAGAAGCTTTCTTT.

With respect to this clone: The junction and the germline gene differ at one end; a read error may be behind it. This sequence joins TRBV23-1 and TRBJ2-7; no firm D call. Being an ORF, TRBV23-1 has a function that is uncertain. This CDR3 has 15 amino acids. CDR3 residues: CASTQGRKSTYEQYF. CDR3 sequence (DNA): TGCGCCAGCACTCAAGGCCGAAAGAGTACCTACGAGCAGTACTTC.

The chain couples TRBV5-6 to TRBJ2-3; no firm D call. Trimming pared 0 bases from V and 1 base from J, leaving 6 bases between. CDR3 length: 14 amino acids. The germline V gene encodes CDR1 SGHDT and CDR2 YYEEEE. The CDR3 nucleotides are TGTGCCAGCAGCTTGGAAATGGGCACAGATACGCAGTATTTT. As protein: CASSLEMGTDTQYF.

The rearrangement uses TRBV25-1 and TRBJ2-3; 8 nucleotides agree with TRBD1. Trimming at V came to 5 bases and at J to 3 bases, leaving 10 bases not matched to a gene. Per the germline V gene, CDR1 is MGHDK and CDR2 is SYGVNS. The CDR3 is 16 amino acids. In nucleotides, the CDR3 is TGTGCCAGCAGTAAGACCGGACAGGGCTCGACAGATACGCAGTATTTT. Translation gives CASSKTGQGSTDTQYF. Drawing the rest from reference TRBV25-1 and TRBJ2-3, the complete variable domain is EADIYQTPRYLVIGTGKKITLECSQTMGHDKMYWYQQDPGMELHLIHYSYGVNSTEKGDLSSESTVSRIRTEHFPLTLESARPSHTSQYLCASSKTGQGSTDTQYFGPGTRLTVL.

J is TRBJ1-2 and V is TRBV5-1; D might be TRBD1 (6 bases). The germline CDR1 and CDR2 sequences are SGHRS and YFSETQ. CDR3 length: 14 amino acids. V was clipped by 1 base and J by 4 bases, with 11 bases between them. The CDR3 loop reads CASSLLQGTYGYTF. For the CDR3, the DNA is TGCGCCAGCAGCTTGCTACAGGGAACCTATGGCTACACCTTC.

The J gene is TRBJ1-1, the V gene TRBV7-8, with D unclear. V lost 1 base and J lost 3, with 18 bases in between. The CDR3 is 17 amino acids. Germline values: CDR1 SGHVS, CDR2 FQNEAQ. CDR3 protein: CASSLGPKGRKYTEAFF. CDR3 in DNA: TGTGCCAGCAGCTTAGGTCCTAAAGGTCGGAAGTACACTGAAGCTTTCTTT.

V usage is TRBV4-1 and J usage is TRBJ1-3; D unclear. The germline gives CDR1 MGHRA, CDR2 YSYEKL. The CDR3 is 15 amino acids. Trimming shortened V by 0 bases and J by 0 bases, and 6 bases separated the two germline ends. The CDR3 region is CASSQDTDSGNTIYF. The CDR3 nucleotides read TGCGCCAGCAGCCAAGATACAGACTCTGGAAACACCATATATTTT.

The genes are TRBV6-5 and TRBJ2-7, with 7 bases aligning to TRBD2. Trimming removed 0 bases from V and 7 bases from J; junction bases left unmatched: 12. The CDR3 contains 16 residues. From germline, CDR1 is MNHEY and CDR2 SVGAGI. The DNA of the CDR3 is TGTGCCAGCAGTTACTCAGGGAGGGACCCCCGGAGGGAGCAGTACTTC. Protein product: CASSYSGRDPRREQYF.

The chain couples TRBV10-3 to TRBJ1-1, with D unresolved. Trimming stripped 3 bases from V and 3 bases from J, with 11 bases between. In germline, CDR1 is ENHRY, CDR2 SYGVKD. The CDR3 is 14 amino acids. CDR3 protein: CAISERPRDTEAFF. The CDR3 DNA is TGTGCCATCAGTGAACGGCCTAGGGACACTGAAGCTTTCTTT.

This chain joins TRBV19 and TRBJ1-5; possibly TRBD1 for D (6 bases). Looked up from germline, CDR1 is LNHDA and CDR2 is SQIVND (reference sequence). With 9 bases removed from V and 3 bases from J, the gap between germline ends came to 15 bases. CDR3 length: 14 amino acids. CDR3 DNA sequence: TGTGCCAGCCAGAACAGGGATCCCAATCAGCCCCAGCATTTT. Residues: CASQNRDPNQPQHF.

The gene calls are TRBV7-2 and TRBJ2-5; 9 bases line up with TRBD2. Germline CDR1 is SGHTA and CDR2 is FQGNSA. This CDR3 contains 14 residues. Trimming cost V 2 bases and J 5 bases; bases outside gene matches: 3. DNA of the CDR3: TGTGCCAGCAGCTTATTAGCGGGGGTGGAGACCCAGTACTTC. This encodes CASSLLAGVETQYF. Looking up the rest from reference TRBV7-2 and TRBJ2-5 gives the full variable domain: GAGVSQSPSNKVTEKGKDVELRCDPISGHTALYWYRQSLGQGLEFLIYFQGNSAPDKSGLPSDRFSAERTGGSVSTLTIQRTQQEDSAVYLCASSLLAGVETQYFGPGTRLLVL.

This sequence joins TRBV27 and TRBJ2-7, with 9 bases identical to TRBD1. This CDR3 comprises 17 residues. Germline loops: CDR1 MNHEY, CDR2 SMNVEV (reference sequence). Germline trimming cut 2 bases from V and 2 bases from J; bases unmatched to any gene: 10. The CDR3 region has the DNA TGTGCCAGCAGTTTAACGGGACAGGGTTCAGGGGCCTACGAGCAGTACTTC. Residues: CASSLTGQGSGAYEQYF.

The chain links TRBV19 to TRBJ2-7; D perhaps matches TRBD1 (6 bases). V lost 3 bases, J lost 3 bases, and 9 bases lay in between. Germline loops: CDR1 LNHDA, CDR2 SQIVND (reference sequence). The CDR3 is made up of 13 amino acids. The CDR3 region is CASSISGDYEQYF. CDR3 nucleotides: TGTGCCAGTAGTATTTCAGGGGACTACGAGCAGTACTTC.